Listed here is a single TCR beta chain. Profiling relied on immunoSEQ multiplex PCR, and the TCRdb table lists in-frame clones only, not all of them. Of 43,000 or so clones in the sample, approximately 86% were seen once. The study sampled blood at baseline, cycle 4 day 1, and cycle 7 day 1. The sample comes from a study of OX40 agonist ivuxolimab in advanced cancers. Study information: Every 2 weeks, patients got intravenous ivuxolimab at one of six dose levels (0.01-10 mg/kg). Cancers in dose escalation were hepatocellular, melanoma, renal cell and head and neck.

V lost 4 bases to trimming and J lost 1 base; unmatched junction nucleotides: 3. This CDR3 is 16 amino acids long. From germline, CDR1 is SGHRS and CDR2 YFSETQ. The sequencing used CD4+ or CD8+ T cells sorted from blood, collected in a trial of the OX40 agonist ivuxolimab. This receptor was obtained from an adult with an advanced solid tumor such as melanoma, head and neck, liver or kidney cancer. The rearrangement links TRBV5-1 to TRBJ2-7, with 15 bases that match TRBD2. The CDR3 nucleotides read TGCGCCAGCAGCCGGACTAGCGGGAGGGCATCCTACGAGCAGTACTTC. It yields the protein CASSRTSGRASYEQYF. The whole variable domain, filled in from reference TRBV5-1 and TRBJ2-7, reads KAGVTQTPRYLIKTRGQQVTLSCSPISGHRSVSWYQQTPGQGLQFLFEYFSETQRNKGNFPGRFSGRQFSNSRSEMNVSTLELGDSALYLCASSRTSGRASYEQYFGPGTRLTVT.